The present T cell receptor (beta chain) was sequenced within a study of T cell responses to AZD1222 COVID-19 vaccine. Trimming left V 1 base short and J 4 bases short, with 2 bases between. CDR3 size: 12 residues. Per the germline V gene, CDR1 is LGHNT and CDR2 is FRNRAP. Profiling relied on immunoSEQ multiplex PCR, and the TCRdb table lists in-frame clones only, not all of them. The table records 130,000 or so clones, 80% to 95% of them present only once. On this clone: This CDR3 is also generated by other DNA sequences in the sample.

The receptor was derived from an adult in good health. The sequences come from peripheral blood, collected on day 0 of MenACWY control vaccination. V usage is TRBV12-5 and J usage is TRBJ1-5, with unresolved D. Written as DNA, the CDR3 is TGTGCTAGTGGTTTGGGAAATCAGCCCCAGCATTTT. This codes for CASGLGNQPQHF.